The 2 T cell receptor beta chains in this list originate from one sample, sequenced in a study of T cells in Graves' hyperthyroidism and ophthalmopathy. TCR beta CDR3 regions were amplified from RNA transcripts. The HTBI primer set served for first-round RT-PCR of the TCR CDR3. TCRdb itself ran the multiplex PCR reads through MiXCR, one entry per CDR3 protein. The sample has around 760,000 distinct CDR3 sequences, 30% to 40% seen once. The sample comprised blood. Source of these receptors: a woman in her forties with Graves' hyperthyroidism.

As to this clonotype: This may be a read error: a much more frequent sequence differs by one nucleotide. The chain couples TRBV29-1 to TRBJ2-7; 9 bases map to TRBD2. The CDR3 consists of 11 residues. The germline V gene has CDR1 SQVTM and CDR2 ANQGSEA. The CDR3 reads CGGGGTYEQYF. CDR3 nucleotides: TGCGGCGGGGGGGGCACCTACGAGCAGTACTTC.

As for this clonotype: One end of the junction fails to match germline, which may point to a read error. This sequence joins TRBV10-3 and TRBJ2-7, with TRBD2 identical over 9 bases. Looked up from germline, CDR1 is ENHRY and CDR2 is SYGVKD. CDR3 size: 17 residues. In DNA form, the CDR3 reads TGTGCCAGCAGTTACTCGCGACTAGCGGTCAGCTCCTACGAGCAGTACTTC. As protein: CASSYSRLAVSSYEQYF.